The 21 T cell receptor beta chains given below trace back to one sample, sequenced in a study of cytomegalovirus exposure and HLA in healthy donors. Both 60 Vbeta primers and 13 Jbeta primers went into the PCR. TCRdb's copy holds only in-frame clones and misses some; the assay was immunoSEQ multiplex PCR. Altogether about 150,000 clones are present, 76% being singletons, with the ten largest covering approximately 2%. Sequenced material: PBMCs. The receptors originated from a female donor in good health and CMV-seropositive.

The chain is built from TRBV6-5 and TRBJ2-7, with 9 positions matching TRBD2. The germline CDR1 and CDR2 sequences are MNHEY and SVGAGI. Trimming took 2 bases from V and 3 from J; bases not matched to a gene: 8. There are 16 residues in the CDR3. CDR3 sequence: CASSYHLAGAGYEQYF. As DNA, the CDR3 is TGTGCCAGCAGTTACCACTTAGCGGGAGCCGGCTACGAGCAGTACTTC.

The count of this clone is one. The chain carries TRBV19 and TRBJ1-2; no firm D call. Germline CDR1 LNHDA, CDR2 SQIVND (reference sequence). This CDR3 comprises 15 residues. V was trimmed by 4 bases and J by 1 base, leaving 13 bases between them. The CDR3 loop reads CASSTRRGVNYGYTF. CDR3 sequence (DNA): TGTGCCAGTAGTACCCGCCGCGGAGTTAACTATGGCTACACCTTC.

The chain employs TRBV6-1 and TRBJ1-6; 10 nucleotides agree with TRBD1. J was trimmed by 9 bases and V by 3 bases; bases with no gene match: 8. The CDR3 sequence is 16 residues long. Germline CDR1 MNHNS, CDR2 SASEGT. This CDR3 reads CASSDPGDRGGSPLHF. The CDR3 nucleotides read TGTGCCAGCAGTGATCCTGGGGACAGGGGTGGTTCACCCCTCCACTTT.

The V and J genes are TRBV30 and TRBJ2-5; a possible D gene is TRBD2 (5 bases). TRBJ2-7 matches the DNA end more closely, so the J call is doubtful. CDR3 length: 14 residues. CDR1 and CDR2 from the germline V gene are GTSNPN and SVGIG (reference sequence). The DNA for the CDR3 is TGTGCCTGGACTAGACCAGCGGTTACCTACGAGCAGTACTTC. Amino acid sequence: CAWTRPAVTYEQYF.

The chain is built from TRBV7-9 and TRBJ1-2, with 9 bases identical to TRBD1. V shed 5 bases and J 5 bases; nucleotides not matched to a gene: 9. Germline V lookup: CDR1 SEHNR, CDR2 FQNEAQ (reference sequence). The CDR3 runs 15 residues. DNA of the CDR3: TGTGCCAGCAGCCCGGGACAGGGTTTCGAGTATGGCTACACCTTC. As protein: CASSPGQGFEYGYTF.

V is TRBV5-1 and J is TRBJ1-5; the D gene is possibly TRBD1 (6 bases). Germline assignment: CDR1 SGHRS and CDR2 YFSETQ. V lost 1 base and J lost 3, with 11 bases in between. The CDR3 is made up of 15 amino acids. This CDR3 reads CASSLTGRVNQPQHF. CDR3 nucleotides: TGCGCCAGCAGCTTGACAGGGCGGGTCAATCAGCCCCAGCATTTT.

This chain connects TRBV6-5 to TRBJ2-3; the match to TRBD2 covers 7 bases. CDR1 is MNHEY and CDR2 is SVGAGI in the germline V gene. Trimming cost V 5 bases and J 8 bases; bases outside gene matches: 4. The CDR3 loop spans 12 amino acids. CDR3 sequence (DNA): TGTGCCAGCAGTACATCTAGCGGTACGCAGTATTTT. Its protein is CASSTSSGTQYF.

V usage is TRBV7-8 and J usage is TRBJ1-2, with D maybe TRBD1 (5 bases). The V end lost 6 bases, the J end lost 1 base, and 9 bases lay between the germline ends. The length of the CDR3 is 13 residues. From germline, CDR1 is SGHVS and CDR2 FQNEAQ. CDR3 residues: CASSPDSNYGYTF. DNA of the CDR3: TGTGCCAGCAGTCCCGACAGTAACTATGGCTACACCTTC.

The chain links TRBV25-1 to TRBJ2-5, with TRBD2 matching over 11 bases. The CDR3 has 16 amino acids. Germline lookup yields CDR1 MGHDK and CDR2 SYGVNS. Trimming at V came to 3 bases and at J to 4 bases, leaving 7 bases not matched to a gene. CDR3 protein: CASSDLWLAGGETQYF. For the CDR3, the DNA is TGTGCCAGCAGTGATCTTTGGCTAGCGGGAGGAGAGACCCAGTACTTC.

A remark on this clone: The same CDR3 can be traced to other DNA sequences in this sample. The J gene is TRBJ2-2, the V gene TRBV2; the D gene is possibly TRBD1 (6 bases). The V gene's germline CDR1 is SNHLY and CDR2 FYNNEI. Between the trimmed V and J ends, which lost 6 bases and 3 bases, there was a span of 8 bases. CDR3 length: 13 amino acids. Written as DNA, the CDR3 is TGTGCCAGCAGGGGACAATACACCGGGGAGCTGTTTTTT. Its protein is CASRGQYTGELFF.

This clone was seen just once. V and J are TRBV28 and TRBJ2-3; the match to TRBD2 covers 8 bases. J lost 0 bases, V lost 1 base, and 9 bases had no gene match. Germline assignment: CDR1 MDHEN and CDR2 SYDVKM. The CDR3 consists of 18 residues. CDR3 protein: CASSLLGSGVSSTDTQYF. CDR3 in DNA: TGTGCCAGCAGTTTATTAGGTAGCGGGGTCTCTAGCACAGATACGCAGTATTTT.

This clone was seen more than once but under ten times. The CDR3 is CASSAGTGLNTIYF. In nucleotides, the CDR3 is TGTGCCAGCAGCGCCGGGACAGGGCTAAACACCATATATTTT. The chain combines TRBV9 with TRBJ1-3; 9 bases are shared with TRBD1. The CDR3 has 14 amino acids. The germline gives CDR1 SGDLS, CDR2 YYNGEE. V shed 3 bases, J shed 6 bases, and the junction held 4 bases outside the gene matches.

The CDR3 spells CASSFTYEQYF. The CDR3, as DNA: TGTGCCAGCAGTTTCACCTACGAGCAGTACTTC. V usage is TRBV5-5 and J usage is TRBJ2-7; the D is unclear. The CDR3 runs 11 residues. Trimming left V 5 bases short and J 2 bases short, with 5 bases between. From germline, CDR1 is SGHKS and CDR2 YYEKEE (reference sequence).

This clone was counted a few times. This chain uses TRBV6-6 with TRBJ2-5, with D possibly TRBD1 on 7 matching bases. The CDR3 spans 13 residues. Trimming pared 7 bases from V and 10 bases from J, leaving 19 bases between. Germline loops: CDR1 MNHNY, CDR2 SVGAGI (reference sequence). The chain's CDR3 is CASMTGTGRDQYF. CDR3 bases: TGTGCCAGCATGACAGGGACTGGAAGAGACCAGTACTTC.

This chain's CDR3 is CASSGDRGLSPLHF. In DNA, the CDR3 is TGTGCCAGCAGCGGGGACAGGGGCCTTTCACCCCTCCACTTT. The chain uses TRBV2 and TRBJ1-6, with TRBD1 matching 10 bases. Germline V lookup: CDR1 SNHLY, CDR2 FYNNEI. V was pared by 6 bases and J by 9 bases, with 5 bases of the junction left unmatched. CDR3 length: 14 residues.

The rearrangement uses TRBV14 and TRBJ2-1; no firm D call. Trimming cost V 3 bases and J 4 bases, with 19 bases left between them. This CDR3 contains 17 residues. CDR1 and CDR2 (germline): SGHDN, FVKESK. The CDR3 spells CASSHAYGAGLYNEQFF. The DNA for the CDR3 is TGTGCCAGCAGCCATGCGTACGGTGCAGGCCTTTACAATGAGCAGTTCTTC.

The chain joins TRBV6-1 to TRBJ1-6; D remains ambiguous. Trimming took 7 bases from V and 5 from J, leaving 3 bases between them. This CDR3 is 11 amino acids long. Germline CDR1 is MNHNS and CDR2 is SASEGT. CDR3 protein: CASNNNSPLHF. CDR3 nucleotides: TGTGCCAGCAACAATAATTCACCCCTCCACTTT.

CDR3 sequence: CASSLTGDNLNTEAFF. The CDR3 coding sequence is TGTGCCAGCAGTCTAACAGGGGATAACTTGAACACTGAAGCTTTCTTT. The rearrangement uses TRBV7-3 and TRBJ1-1; 7 bases match TRBD1. Germline CDR1 and CDR2: SGHTA and FQGTGA. The CDR3 runs 16 residues. Trimming cost V 6 bases and J 0 bases; bases outside gene matches: 10. The complete variable domain, with remaining parts taken from reference TRBV7-3 and TRBJ1-1, reads GAGVSQTPSNKVTEKGKYVELRCDPISGHTALYWYRQSLGQGPEFLIYFQGTGAADDSGLPNDRFFAVRPEGSVSTLKIQRTERGDSAVYLCASSLTGDNLNTEAFFGQGTRLTVV.

In DNA, the CDR3 is TGCGCCAGCAGCTTCAGGGTTGAGGACACTGAAGCTTTCTTT. This gives the protein CASSFRVEDTEAFF. The chain is built from TRBV5-1 and TRBJ1-1, with a weak D call TRBD1 (5 bases). This CDR3 has 14 residues. V was shortened by 2 bases and J by 3 bases, with 11 bases between the two germline ends. Germline CDR1 reads SGHRS; CDR2 reads YFSETQ.

This clone was recorded once. The chain employs TRBV25-1 and TRBJ2-5, with D hard to call. The V gene's germline CDR1 is MGHDK and CDR2 SYGVNS. This CDR3 contains 15 residues. Trimming took 2 bases from V and 4 from J, leaving 14 bases between them. CDR3 DNA sequence: TGTGCCAGCAGTGAAAATTTGGAGATATTAGAGACCCAGTACTTC. It is translated as CASSENLEILETQYF.

The table lists this clone with a few counts. The chain is built from TRBV19 and TRBJ2-3; 9 positions agree with TRBD1. The trim removed 7 bases at V and 3 bases at J, leaving 8 bases unmatched. Germline loops: CDR1 LNHDA, CDR2 SQIVND (reference sequence). The CDR3 contains 15 residues. CDR3 sequence: CASTKGTGWTDTQYF. The DNA for the CDR3 is TGTGCCAGTACCAAGGGGACAGGGTGGACAGATACGCAGTATTTT.